This T cell receptor beta chain was observed in a study of cytomegalovirus exposure and HLA in healthy donors. The PCR contained 60 Vbeta and 13 Jbeta primers. The assay was immunoSEQ multiplex PCR, and TCRdb's table has in-frame clones only and misses some. The sample yields around 180,000 clones, around 81% seen once. There are a few counts of this clone. The CDR3 totals 15 residues. The V and J ends lost 2 bases and 6 bases, in that order; junction bases with no gene match: 7. Germline CDR1 and CDR2: MNHNY and SVGAGI (reference sequence). The clonotype comes from a man aged 40-50 years in good health and CMV-seronegative. This sequence joins TRBV6-6 and TRBJ1-2, with TRBD1 identical over 9 bases. Input material: PBMCs. Here the CDR3 DNA reads TGTGCCAGCAGTTACCACCTGGGACAGGGTGATGGCTACACCTTC. Protein product: CASSYHLGQGDGYTF.